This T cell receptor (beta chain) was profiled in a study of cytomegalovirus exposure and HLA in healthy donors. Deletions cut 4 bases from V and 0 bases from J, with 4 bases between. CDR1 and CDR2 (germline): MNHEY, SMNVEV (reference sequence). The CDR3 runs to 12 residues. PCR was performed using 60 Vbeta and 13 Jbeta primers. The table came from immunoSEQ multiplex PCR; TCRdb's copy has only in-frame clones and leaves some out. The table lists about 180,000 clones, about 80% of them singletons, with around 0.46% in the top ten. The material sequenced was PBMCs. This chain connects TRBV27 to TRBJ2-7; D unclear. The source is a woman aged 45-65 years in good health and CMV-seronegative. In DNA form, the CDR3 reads TGTGCCAGCAGTTCCTACTCCTACGAGCAGTACTTC. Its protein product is CASSSYSYEQYF.